The subject of this entry is one T cell receptor (beta chain). Antigen specificity is unknown. Read data end 3 residues before the CDR3 end; the end is taken from the germline J gene. Most patients and controls had Caucasian heritage. The data originate from a study of T cell clonality in common variable immunodeficiency. Study-wide results and limits: In common variable immunodeficiency, TCR beta chains reportedly carried fewer deletions and N-nucleotide insertions. Patient heterogeneity in the CVID cohort limited correlations between repertoire features and clinical complications.

Generated by immunoSEQ multiplex PCR, the TCRdb table keeps only in-frame clones and is missing some. The profile covers under 45,000 clones, none occurring a single time. The CDR3 spans 10 residues. Germline loops: CDR1 DFQATT, CDR2 SNEGSKA (reference sequence). The ends were cut back, 6 bases at V and 5 bases at J, with 7 bases in the middle. The sequencing input was peripheral blood mononuclear cells. This clonotype was sampled from a person aged 18 to 69 in good health. V and J are TRBV20-1 and TRBJ2-5, with D unclear. CDR3 protein: CSAGWETQYF. CDR3 DNA (partial): TGCAGTGCCGGGTGGGAGACC.